The next 28 T cell receptor beta chains were all read from a single sample in a study of CD8 T cells in ankylosing spondylitis. In TCRdb, the 5' RACE reads were re-called with MiXCR into one record per CDR3 protein. Of some 250,000 distinct CDR3 sequences listed, approximately 9% were seen once; the top ten hold 6.5% to 7%. Source material: blood, either unsorted or a sorted T cell fraction (not recorded which). These receptors all stem from a male donor with ankylosing spondylitis or in good health (not recorded which).

This clonotype was seen at least ten times. The chain couples TRBV6-6 to TRBJ1-5; D uncertain. The ends were cut back, 6 bases at V and 0 bases at J, with 6 bases in the middle. From germline, CDR1 is MNHNY and CDR2 SVGAGI (reference sequence). The CDR3 covers 13 residues. In DNA form, the CDR3 reads TGTGCCAGCAGGGGTTATAGCAATCAGCCCCAGCATTTT. It codes for CASRGYSNQPQHF.

This clonotype was observed many times. This sequence joins TRBV28 and TRBJ1-1, with 7 bases that match TRBD1. The CDR3 contains 15 residues. The germline gives CDR1 MDHEN, CDR2 SYDVKM. The junction had 6 bases not matched to a gene; V was cut back by 5 bases and J by 0 bases. CDR3 in amino acids: CASSQTGSMNTEAFF. DNA of the CDR3: TGTGCCAGCAGTCAGACAGGGAGCATGAACACTGAAGCTTTCTTT. Complete variable domain (other parts from reference TRBV28 and TRBJ1-1): DVKVTQSSRYLVKRTGEKVFLECVQDMDHENMFWYRQDPGLGLRLIYFSYDVKMKEKGDIPEGYSVSREKKERFSLILESASTNQTSMYLCASSQTGSMNTEAFFGQGTRLTVV.

This clonotype was recorded many times. The chain couples TRBV18 to TRBJ2-7, with D possibly TRBD2 on 5 matching bases. Trimming took off 2 bases at V and 6 bases at J, with 14 bases between the two ends. There are 14 residues in the CDR3. Germline loops: CDR1 KGHSH, CDR2 LQKENI. CDR3 loop: CASSPSLGVGEQYF. In DNA, the CDR3 is TGTGCCAGCTCACCAAGTCTCGGGGTCGGCGAGCAGTACTTC. Full variable domain (remainder filled in from reference TRBV18 and TRBJ2-7): NAGVMQNPRHLVRRRGQEARLRCSPMKGHSHVYWYRQLPEEGLKFMVYLQKENIIDESGMPKERFSAEFPKEGPSILRIQQVVRGDSAAYFCASSPSLGVGEQYFGPGTRLTVT.

The sample holds a few counts of this clonotype. The V and J genes are TRBV11-2 and TRBJ2-3, with 9 bases fitting TRBD1. The germline CDR1 and CDR2 sequences are SGHAT and FQNNGV. This CDR3 spans 15 amino acids. V was pared by 5 bases and J by 5 bases, with 8 bases of the junction left unmatched. The CDR3 DNA follows: TGTGCCAGCAGCGCACGGGACAGGGCGAGAGATACGCAGTATTTT. This gives the protein CASSARDRARDTQYF. Combining the CDR3 with reference TRBV11-2 and TRBJ2-3 gives the whole variable domain EAGVAQSPRYKIIEKRQSVAFWCNPISGHATLYWYQQILGQGPKLLIQFQNNGVVDDSQLPKDRFSAERLKGVDSTLKIQPAKLEDSAVYLCASSARDRARDTQYFGPGTRLTVL.

In this sample, this clonotype turned up many times. The chain carries TRBV5-1 and TRBJ2-1, with 14 bases that match TRBD2. Germline CDR1 and CDR2: SGHRS and YFSETQ. J lost 3 bases, V lost 5 bases, and 7 bases had no gene match. CDR3 size: 17 residues. The CDR3 loop is CASRGTSGGPFYNEQFF. CDR3 nucleotide sequence: TGCGCCAGCAGAGGGACTAGCGGGGGACCCTTCTACAATGAGCAGTTCTTC.

This clonotype was detected many times. The chain links TRBV12-3 or TRBV12-4 to TRBJ1-4; no clear D. Trimming left V 1 base short and J 7 bases short, with 10 bases between. This CDR3 contains 14 residues. Here the CDR3 reads CASSLGGRGEKLFF. The CDR3 bases are TGTGCCAGCAGTTTAGGAGGGCGCGGTGAAAAACTGTTTTTT.

This clonotype was detected ten times or more. The chain recombines TRBV5-1 with TRBJ2-7; the match to TRBD2 covers 7 bases. Germline CDR1 and CDR2: SGHRS and YFSETQ. CDR3 length equals 17 residues. Germline trimming cut 1 base from V and 7 bases from J; bases unmatched to any gene: 17. The CDR3 sequence: CASSLFLADPFWGEQYF. The CDR3 DNA is TGCGCCAGCAGCTTGTTTCTAGCGGACCCATTCTGGGGGGAGCAGTACTTC. The full variable domain, completed using reference TRBV5-1 and TRBJ2-7, is KAGVTQTPRYLIKTRGQQVTLSCSPISGHRSVSWYQQTPGQGLQFLFEYFSETQRNKGNFPGRFSGRQFSNSRSEMNVSTLELGDSALYLCASSLFLADPFWGEQYFGPGTRLTVT.

The CDR3 here is CASSAPPGTPMTGELFF. The CDR3 nucleotides read TGTGCCAGCAGCGCCCCCCCCGGGACACCCATGACCGGGGAGCTGTTTTTT. The rearrangement uses TRBV7-9 and TRBJ2-2; weak D call: TRBD1 (6 bases). V was clipped by 5 bases and J by 5 bases, with 21 bases between them. From germline, CDR1 is SEHNR and CDR2 FQNEAQ (reference sequence). The CDR3 extends over 17 amino acids. Using reference TRBV7-9 and TRBJ2-2 for the parts outside the CDR3, the full variable domain is DTGVSQNPRHKITKRGQNVTFRCDPISEHNRLYWYRQTLGQGPEFLTYFQNEAQLEKSRLLSDRFSAERPKGSFSTLEIQRTEQGDSAMYLCASSAPPGTPMTGELFFGEGSRLTVL.

At least ten counts were recorded for this clonotype. The rearrangement joins TRBV12-3 or TRBV12-4 to TRBJ2-1; possible D gene TRBD1, 6 bases. The CDR3 has 15 residues. V gave up 1 base and J gave up 0 bases, with 7 bases separating them. CDR3 in amino acids: CASSLGDNSYNEQFF. The CDR3 bases are TGTGCCAGCAGTTTAGGGGACAACTCCTACAATGAGCAGTTCTTC.

The chain couples TRBV7-9 to TRBJ1-1; no definite D call. Germline V gene data show CDR1 as SEHNR and CDR2 as FQNEAQ (reference sequence). This CDR3 is 10 amino acids long. Deletions cut 3 bases from V and 6 bases from J, with 2 bases between. The chain's CDR3 is CASSFPEAFF. CDR3 sequence (DNA): TGTGCCAGCAGCTTCCCTGAAGCTTTCTTT.

This clonotype was counted many times. The J gene is TRBJ1-5, the V gene TRBV5-1, with 7 bases that match TRBD1. This CDR3 region has 15 residues. The V segment lost 2 bases and the J segment 1 base; nucleotides outside the gene matches: 3. Germline lookup yields CDR1 SGHRS and CDR2 YFSETQ. In DNA form, the CDR3 reads TGCGCCAGCAGCTTTTGGACAGGAAGCAATCAGCCCCAGCATTTT. It specifies CASSFWTGSNQPQHF. Full variable domain (missing parts from reference TRBV5-1 and TRBJ1-5): KAGVTQTPRYLIKTRGQQVTLSCSPISGHRSVSWYQQTPGQGLQFLFEYFSETQRNKGNFPGRFSGRQFSNSRSEMNVSTLELGDSALYLCASSFWTGSNQPQHFGDGTRLSIL.

This clonotype was detected many times. This sequence joins TRBV6-9 and TRBJ2-3, with D maybe TRBD2 (5 bases). CDR1 and CDR2 (germline): MNHGY, SVAAGI. The CDR3 is 17 residues long. Trimming left V 1 base short and J 2 bases short, with 16 bases between. The CDR3: CASSYFSSLVPTDTQYF. DNA for the CDR3: TGTGCCAGCAGTTATTTCTCCTCACTAGTTCCCACAGATACGCAGTATTTT.

This clonotype was counted many times. This rearrangement joins TRBV12-3 or TRBV12-4 to TRBJ2-2; TRBD1 matches at 9 bases. The trim removed 5 bases at V and 4 bases at J, leaving 8 bases unmatched. The CDR3 consists of 16 residues. CDR3 sequence reads: CASSRSTGGFTGELFF. The CDR3 DNA sequence: TGTGCCAGCAGTCGGTCGACAGGGGGTTTCACCGGGGAGCTGTTTTTT.

CDR3 DNA: TGTGCCACCAGCAGGGAAGAGGGGGTAAACTATGGCTACACCTTC. Its protein is CATSREEGVNYGYTF. This chain links TRBV15 with TRBJ1-2; a weak D match, TRBD1 (6 bases). Trimming took 3 bases from V and 2 from J, leaving 13 bases between them. Germline V CDR1 and CDR2: LNHNV, YYDKDF (reference sequence). The CDR3 extends over 15 amino acids.

This clonotype showed up many times. This chain joins TRBV20-1 and TRBJ1-1; D gene ambiguous. Looked up from germline, CDR1 is DFQATT and CDR2 is SNEGSKA (reference sequence). Between the trimmed V and J ends, which lost 6 bases and 7 bases, there was a span of 18 bases. CDR3 length equals 13 residues. The CDR3 nucleotides read TGCAGTGCCCCTCCCTCCCAGCCGGTTGAAGCTTTCTTT. Its translation is CSAPPSQPVEAFF.

The chain combines TRBV6-2 or TRBV6-3 with TRBJ2-5; 9 nucleotides match TRBD2. The V and J ends lost 4 bases and 2 bases, in that order; junction bases with no gene match: 11. Germline-derived CDR1 and CDR2 are MNHEY and SVGEGT. The CDR3 extends over 17 amino acids. CDR3 loop: CASSSGFLAGRQETQYF. DNA for the CDR3: TGTGCCAGCAGTTCCGGTTTCCTAGCGGGGCGACAAGAGACCCAGTACTTC.

This clonotype was detected ten times or more. The J gene is TRBJ2-1, the V gene TRBV2, with 9 nucleotides matching TRBD2. J lost 10 bases, V lost 8 bases, and 15 bases had no gene match. CDR3 size: 15 residues. Germline V gives CDR1 SNHLY, CDR2 FYNNEI. Here the CDR3 DNA reads TGTGCCAGCTCTAATCAGCGGGGGGTTAGTGGGGAGCAGTTCTTC. Its protein is CASSNQRGVSGEQFF.

There are many counts of this clonotype. CDR3 coding DNA: TGTGCCAGCAGTGATACAGGTCCTAATGAAAAACTGTTTTTT. Residues: CASSDTGPNEKLFF. The chain couples TRBV12-3 or TRBV12-4 to TRBJ1-4, with D possibly matching TRBD1 (5 bases). This CDR3 has 14 residues. V was shortened by 5 bases and J by 3 bases, with 10 bases between the two germline ends.

There are many counts of this clonotype. The chain has TRBV27 and TRBJ2-1; D is unclear. This CDR3 has 13 residues. V lost 3 bases and J 5 bases, leaving 8 bases between the germline ends. Per germline, CDR1 MNHEY and CDR2 SMNVEV (reference sequence). CDR3 coding DNA: TGTGCCAGCAGTTTCCCGGACCACAATGAGCAGTTCTTC. It specifies CASSFPDHNEQFF.

This clonotype was detected many times. The chain links TRBV7-9 to TRBJ2-7, with D perhaps TRBD1 (6 bases). The CDR3 contains 15 residues. Germline assignment: CDR1 SEHNR and CDR2 FQNEAQ (reference sequence). Trimming shortened V by 1 base and J by 3 bases, and 13 bases separated the two germline ends. For the CDR3, the DNA is TGTGCCAGCAGCTTAGTGGGGACATATCTCTACGAGCAGTACTTC. As protein: CASSLVGTYLYEQYF.

This clonotype was recorded a few times. J is TRBJ2-2 and V is TRBV5-5; the match to TRBD2 covers 7 bases. The CDR3 consists of 15 residues. The germline CDR1 and CDR2 sequences are SGHKS and YYEKEE (reference sequence). V was pared by 5 bases and J by 6 bases, with 10 bases of the junction left unmatched. The CDR3 sequence is CASSPGLGGSGELFF. The CDR3 DNA reads TGTGCCAGCAGTCCGGGCCTGGGGGGGTCCGGGGAGCTGTTTTTT.

Ten or more counts support this clonotype. The V call is TRBV29-1, the J call TRBJ1-1, with TRBD1 matching 7 bases. CDR1 and CDR2 (germline): SQVTM, ANQGSEA. The trim removed 6 bases at V and 5 bases at J, leaving 15 bases unmatched. The CDR3 loop spans 15 amino acids. The DNA of the CDR3 is TGCAGCGTGATACACCAACTGACAGGGCCGACTGAAGCTTTCTTT. Its protein product is CSVIHQLTGPTEAFF.

The rearrangement joins TRBV20-1 to TRBJ2-5; TRBD2 agrees at 11 bases. The CDR3 is made up of 17 amino acids. The germline gives CDR1 DFQATT, CDR2 SNEGSKA (reference sequence). The trim removed 1 base at V and 5 bases at J, leaving 12 bases unmatched. CDR3 DNA sequence: TGCAGTGCTAGAGGCCTTCTATTAGCGGGGGGGCGGGAGACCCAGTACTTC. It specifies CSARGLLLAGGRETQYF.

This clonotype appeared many times. The J gene is TRBJ1-6, the V gene TRBV12-3 or TRBV12-4; D possibly corresponds to TRBD1 (6 bases). Trimming removed 5 bases at V and 5 bases at J, with 13 bases between. This CDR3 spans 15 amino acids. The CDR3 reads CASSLRGINNSPLHF. The DNA for the CDR3 is TGTGCCAGCAGTCTCAGGGGAATAAATAATTCACCCCTCCACTTT.

The table lists this clonotype with many counts. The chain combines TRBV20-1 with TRBJ2-3, with 9 nucleotides matching TRBD1. This CDR3 comprises 14 residues. Germline V gene sequence: CDR1 DFQATT, CDR2 SNEGSKA (reference sequence). J was trimmed by 5 bases and V by 8 bases; bases with no gene match: 11. In DNA, the CDR3 is TGCAGTTCAACCGGGACAGGGTTCGGAGATACGCAGTATTTT. Residues: CSSTGTGFGDTQYF.

This chain uses TRBV20-1 with TRBJ1-6, with 7 bases lining up with TRBD1. CDR1 and CDR2 (germline): DFQATT, SNEGSKA (reference sequence). J lost 10 bases, V lost 0 bases, and 15 bases had no gene match. The CDR3 covers 17 residues. Written as DNA, the CDR3 is TGCAGTGCTAGAGAACACAGGGGTTCGCCTGAAGGGTCACCCCTCCACTTT. It yields the protein CSAREHRGSPEGSPLHF.

The J gene is TRBJ1-1, the V gene TRBV20-1; the D gene is possibly TRBD1 (6 bases). The length of the CDR3 is 16 residues. Trimming stripped 0 bases from V and 1 base from J, with 15 bases between. Germline V gene data show CDR1 as DFQATT and CDR2 as SNEGSKA (reference sequence). As DNA, the CDR3 is TGCAGTGCTAGAGATCTTCGGGACATAAGGAACACTGAAGCTTTCTTT. Its protein product is CSARDLRDIRNTEAFF.

This clonotype showed up many times. The rearrangement uses TRBV7-9 and TRBJ2-3; D may be TRBD2 (6 bases). The CDR3 sequence is 15 residues long. Germline loops: CDR1 SEHNR, CDR2 FQNEAQ (reference sequence). V shed 5 bases and J shed 5 bases, with 17 bases lying between them. This CDR3 reads CASSGGPRGEDTQYF. The CDR3 DNA reads TGTGCCAGCAGCGGAGGGCCAAGGGGAGAAGATACGCAGTATTTT.